This T cell receptor beta chain was recovered during a study of early T cells in non-severe SARS-CoV-2 infection. Study-level information: Alpha and beta chains were unpaired, from unsorted whole-blood bulk RNA. Study-wide findings and caveats: Comparison of clonotypes with VDJdb favored anti-spike CD8 responses while missing private and CD4 specificities.

This clonotype was observed at least ten times. Its specificity is unknown. Unique molecular identifiers were added to individual cDNA molecules. TCRdb itself ran the 5' RACE reads through MiXCR, one entry per CDR3 protein. Of over 75,000 distinct CDR3 sequences detected, under 15% appear once; the ten largest clones hold around 6%. The TCR sequence derives from an adult who was a healthcare worker with PCR-confirmed SARS-CoV-2 infection or an uninfected control (not recorded which). Sequenced: whole blood.

CDR3 amino acids: CASSPWASGSYEQYF. The CDR3, as DNA: TGTGCCAGCAGCCCCTGGGCGTCCGGCTCCTACGAGCAGTACTTC. The rearrangement uses TRBV12-3 or TRBV12-4 and TRBJ2-7; D unresolved. CDR3 length: 15 residues. V was clipped by 6 bases and J by 0 bases, with 15 bases between them.